This TCR beta chain was obtained from a study of graft-versus-host responses after intestinal transplantation. V lost 4 bases to trimming and J lost 2 bases; unmatched junction nucleotides: 7. The CDR3 has 16 amino acids. From germline, CDR1 is LNHDA and CDR2 SQIVND (reference sequence). Profiled with immunoSEQ multiplex PCR; TCRdb holds only in-frame clones, not every one. The sample has 99,000 or so clones, approximately 90% seen once. As to this clone: The antigen is unknown.

This receptor was taken from a human donor who was the organ donor for an intestinal transplant. The J gene is TRBJ2-5, the V gene TRBV19, with TRBD2 matching 10 bases. Sequences were derived from unstimulated CD8+ T cells sorted from spleen or lymph node cells, sampled before transplant. The CDR3 region has the DNA TGTGCCAGTAGTACACCGGGACTAGCGCATCAAGAGACCCAGTACTTC. It specifies CASSTPGLAHQETQYF.